This T cell receptor (beta chain) is from a study of CD4+ T cells in melanoma. V dropped 0 bases and J dropped 1 base, with 19 bases sitting between them. This CDR3 is built from 18 residues. Germline CDR1 reads SGHRS; CDR2 reads YFSETQ. A word on this clone: Its antigen is as yet unknown.

Broader study findings: CD8+ T cell, macrophage and B cell function reportedly correlated with neoantigen-specific CD4+ T cells. Reportedly, melanoma neoantigen-specific CD4+ T cells showed varied differentiation states.

The repertoire was sequenced with immunoSEQ multiplex PCR; TCRdb's copy has only in-frame clones and lacks some. The table records 9,900 or so clones, around 62% of them present only once. This rearrangement joins TRBV5-1 to TRBJ1-1; tentative D call: TRBD1 (6 bases). This clonotype was sampled from a human donor with melanoma. The sample comprised cells from a culture (not recorded whether cultured in vitro). The CDR3 nucleotides read TGCGCCAGCAGCTTGGAGCTGGGGGGGGCCCTTCCGAACACTGAAGCTTTCTTT. Protein: CASSLELGGALPNTEAFF. The whole variable domain, remainder taken from reference TRBV5-1 and TRBJ1-1, is KAGVTQTPRYLIKTRGQQVTLSCSPISGHRSVSWYQQTPGQGLQFLFEYFSETQRNKGNFPGRFSGRQFSNSRSEMNVSTLELGDSALYLCASSLELGGALPNTEAFFGQGTRLTVV.